This T cell receptor (beta chain) originates from a study of identical twins. TCRdb recomputed calls from the 5' RACE reads with MiXCR, one row per CDR3 protein. This table holds fewer than 500,000 distinct CDR3 sequences, roughly 26% found once. V lost 5 bases, J lost 2 bases, and 9 bases lay in between. From germline, CDR1 is SGHAT and CDR2 FQNNGV. CDR3 size: 13 residues. Separately, the same data were catalogued under a study of T cells expressing NK-cell markers. That source notes: The TCR beta repertoires were obtained from sorted CD3+CD56+NKG2C+, CD3+CD56+NKG2C- and CD3+CD56-NKG2C+ T cells.

The chain links TRBV11-2 to TRBJ1-2; D is uncertain. Sample: CD4+ T cells sorted from blood. The clonotype originates from a woman under 30 in good health. The CDR3 DNA reads TGTGCCAGCAGCCGGGTCATAAACTATGGCTACACCTTC. It encodes CASSRVINYGYTF. The variable domain in full, with the rest retrieved from reference TRBV11-2 and TRBJ1-2, is EAGVAQSPRYKIIEKRQSVAFWCNPISGHATLYWYQQILGQGPKLLIQFQNNGVVDDSQLPKDRFSAERLKGVDSTLKIQPAKLEDSAVYLCASSRVINYGYTFGSGTRLTVV.